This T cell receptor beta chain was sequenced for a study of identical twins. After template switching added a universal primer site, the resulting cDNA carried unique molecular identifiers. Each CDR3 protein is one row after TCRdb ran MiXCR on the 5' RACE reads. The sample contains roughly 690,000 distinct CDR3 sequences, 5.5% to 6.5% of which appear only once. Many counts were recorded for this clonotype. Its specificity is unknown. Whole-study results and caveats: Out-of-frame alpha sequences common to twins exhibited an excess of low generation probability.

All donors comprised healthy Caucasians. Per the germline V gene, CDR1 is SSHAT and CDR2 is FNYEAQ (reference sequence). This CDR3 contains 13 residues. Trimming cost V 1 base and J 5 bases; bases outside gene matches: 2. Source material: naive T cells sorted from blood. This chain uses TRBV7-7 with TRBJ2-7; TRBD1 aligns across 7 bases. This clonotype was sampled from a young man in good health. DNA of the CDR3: TGTGCCAGCAGCTTAGACAGGGGACACGAGCAGTACGTC. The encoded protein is CASSLDRGHEQYV.